The 26 T cell receptor beta chains below all came from one sample that was sequenced in a study of response to subunit inactivated influenza vaccine. TCRdb analysed the RT-PCR reads with MiXCR anew, one entry per CDR3 protein. The table includes roughly 650,000 distinct CDR3 sequences, around 16% detected once. The sequencing here drew on PBMCs from blood, taken 11 to 12 days after vaccination. Receptor source: a man aged 50-60 years who received an inactivated influenza vaccine.

This clonotype turned up a few times. The chain joins TRBV2 to TRBJ2-2; 8 positions match TRBD2. The CDR3 consists of 15 residues. Trimming at V came to 4 bases and at J to 4 bases, leaving 5 bases not matched to a gene. The germline V gene has CDR1 SNHLY and CDR2 FYNNEI. As DNA, the CDR3 is TGTGCCAGCAGTGGGGGGACTAGTATCACCGGGGAGCTGTTTTTT. It encodes CASSGGTSITGELFF.

This clonotype was recorded at least ten times. The chain uses TRBV5-1 and TRBJ2-5; D is perhaps TRBD2 (6 bases). Trimming shortened V by 0 bases and J by 4 bases, and 13 bases separated the two germline ends. Germline CDR1 is SGHRS and CDR2 is YFSETQ. The CDR3 is 15 residues long. The CDR3 loop is CASSLAGTYGETQYF. In nucleotides, the CDR3 is TGCGCCAGCAGCTTGGCCGGGACTTACGGAGAGACCCAGTACTTC. The variable domain in full, completed from reference TRBV5-1 and TRBJ2-5, reads KAGVTQTPRYLIKTRGQQVTLSCSPISGHRSVSWYQQTPGQGLQFLFEYFSETQRNKGNFPGRFSGRQFSNSRSEMNVSTLELGDSALYLCASSLAGTYGETQYFGPGTRLLVL.

This clonotype has only a few counts. J is TRBJ1-5 and V is TRBV4-1; D is uncertain. Germline values: CDR1 MGHRA, CDR2 YSYEKL. Trimming shortened V by 1 base and J by 3 bases, and 10 bases separated the two germline ends. The CDR3 contains 15 residues. CDR3 loop: CASSQVWGYNQPQHF. The CDR3 DNA reads TGCGCCAGCAGCCAAGTGTGGGGATACAATCAGCCCCAGCATTTT.

This clonotype was detected a few times. The rearrangement joins TRBV7-3 to TRBJ2-1; TRBD1 is a possible D gene (6 bases). Looked up from germline, CDR1 is SGHTA and CDR2 is FQGTGA. CDR3 length equals 14 residues. The V and J ends lost 5 bases and 1 base respectively, with 9 bases between them. The CDR3 sequence: CASSQGTSYNEQFF. In DNA, the CDR3 is TGTGCCAGCAGCCAGGGGACGTCCTACAATGAGCAGTTCTTC.

This clonotype was counted ten times or more. V and J are TRBV10-3 and TRBJ2-7; TRBD1 aligns across 8 bases. V dropped 6 bases and J dropped 7; count of bases not matched to a gene: 5. The CDR3 has 12 residues. Germline values: CDR1 ENHRY, CDR2 SYGVKD. The CDR3: CAISQTGVEQYF. CDR3 bases: TGTGCCATCAGCCAGACAGGGGTAGAGCAGTACTTC.

The CDR3: CSARNSGASYEQYF. CDR3 nucleotides: TGCAGTGCTAGAAATAGTGGGGCCTCCTACGAGCAGTACTTC. The chain carries TRBV20-1 and TRBJ2-7; TRBD1 is a possible D gene (5 bases). CDR1 and CDR2 (germline): DFQATT, SNEGSKA (reference sequence). V was shortened by 2 bases and J by 0 bases, with 11 bases between the two germline ends. The CDR3 consists of 14 residues.

At least ten counts were recorded for this clonotype. The chain combines TRBV10-3 with TRBJ1-5, with D tentatively TRBD1 (6 bases). The germline V and J ends were trimmed by 3 bases and 6 bases, with 12 bases remaining between them. Per the germline V gene, CDR1 is ENHRY and CDR2 is SYGVKD. This CDR3 comprises 14 residues. The CDR3 region is CAISEGGRTQPQHF. The CDR3 region has the DNA TGTGCCATCAGTGAAGGGGGAAGGACTCAGCCCCAGCATTTT.

The V call is TRBV27, the J call TRBJ2-3; 10 bases are shared with TRBD2. Germline V lookup: CDR1 MNHEY, CDR2 SMNVEV (reference sequence). Trimming cost V 3 bases and J 3 bases; bases outside gene matches: 3. This CDR3 comprises 15 residues. The CDR3 nucleotides read TGTGCCAGCAGTTTTAAGCGGGAGGGAACAGATACGCAGTATTTT. As protein: CASSFKREGTDTQYF.

The chain uses TRBV19 and TRBJ2-7; 7 bases agree with TRBD1. J gave up 3 bases and V 6 bases, and 11 bases lay outside the gene matches. There are 15 residues in the CDR3. CDR1 is LNHDA, CDR2 SQIVND, per germline (reference sequence). The CDR3 coding sequence is TGTGCCAGTAGCTCTTCGGGGACAGATTACTACGAGCAGTACTTC. This codes for CASSSSGTDYYEQYF. The variable domain in full, completed from reference TRBV19 and TRBJ2-7, reads DGGITQSPKYLFRKEGQNVTLSCEQNLNHDAMYWYRQDPGQGLRLIYYSQIVNDFQKGDIAEGYSVSREKKESFPLTVTSAQKNPTAFYLCASSSSGTDYYEQYFGPGTRLTVT.

The CDR3 loop reads CASSPSGAGFYEQYF. In DNA, the CDR3 is TGTGCCAGCAGCCCGAGTGGAGCGGGATTCTACGAGCAGTACTTC. The chain carries TRBV11-2 and TRBJ2-7; TRBD2 matches at 7 bases. This CDR3 region has 15 residues. V lost 5 bases, J lost 3 bases, and 10 bases stayed unmatched. Germline V gives CDR1 SGHAT, CDR2 FQNNGV. The entire variable domain, with the rest obtained from reference TRBV11-2 and TRBJ2-7, is as follows: EAGVAQSPRYKIIEKRQSVAFWCNPISGHATLYWYQQILGQGPKLLIQFQNNGVVDDSQLPKDRFSAERLKGVDSTLKIQPAKLEDSAVYLCASSPSGAGFYEQYFGPGTRLTVT.

This clonotype has a handful of counts. V gene TRBV6-5 combines with J gene TRBJ2-1; the D is unclear. The CDR3 is 11 amino acids. The germline CDR1 and CDR2 sequences are MNHEY and SVGAGI. Trimming removed 8 bases from V and 10 bases from J, with 12 bases in between. The CDR3 spells CASRTTREQFF. CDR3 nucleotide sequence: TGTGCCAGCCGAACAACTCGGGAGCAGTTCTTC.

In its sample, this clonotype was seen many times. This chain uses TRBV29-1 with TRBJ2-2; 7 bases are shared with TRBD2. V lost 4 bases and J lost 5; bases outside the gene matches: 13. The CDR3 is 16 residues long. Germline CDR1 and CDR2: SQVTM and ANQGSEA. As DNA, the CDR3 is TGCAGCGTTGTAATAGCGGGCCCGACGAGGACCGGGGAGCTGTTTTTT. Its protein is CSVVIAGPTRTGELFF.

This clonotype was seen a few times. This chain links TRBV4-2 with TRBJ1-5, with unresolved D. Per the germline V gene, CDR1 is LGHNA and CDR2 is YNFKEQ. Trimming took off 3 bases at V and 0 bases at J, with 6 bases between the two ends. This CDR3 is 14 amino acids long. CDR3 DNA: TGTGCCAGCAGCCAGAAGAATAGCAATCAGCCCCAGCATTTT. Translating it yields CASSQKNSNQPQHF.

There are many counts of this clonotype. This sequence joins TRBV7-9 and TRBJ1-1; no definite D call. Germline V lookup: CDR1 SEHNR, CDR2 FQNEAQ (reference sequence). Trimming cost V 2 bases and J 1 base, with 11 bases left between them. The CDR3 has 15 residues. In nucleotides, the CDR3 is TGTGCCAGCAGCTTATCTTTTGGCAGGAACACTGAAGCTTTCTTT. Amino acids: CASSLSFGRNTEAFF.

The chain is built from TRBV2 and TRBJ2-1; D unresolved. CDR1 SNHLY and CDR2 FYNNEI come from the germline V gene. This CDR3 comprises 14 residues. Trimming removed 2 bases from V and 4 bases from J, with 9 bases in between. The CDR3 protein is CASSEHSLYNEQFF. CDR3 in DNA: TGTGCCAGCAGTGAACATAGTTTGTACAATGAGCAGTTCTTC. The full variable domain, rest sourced from reference TRBV2 and TRBJ2-1, is EPEVTQTPSHQVTQMGQEVILRCVPISNHLYFYWYRQILGQKVEFLVSFYNNEISEKSEIFDDQFSVERPDGSNFTLKIRSTKLEDSAMYFCASSEHSLYNEQFFGPGTRLTVL.

The J gene is TRBJ2-2, the V gene TRBV2; the D gene is possibly TRBD1 (6 bases). The length of the CDR3 is 14 residues. CDR1 is SNHLY, CDR2 FYNNEI, per germline. V was trimmed by 8 bases and J by 0 bases, leaving 10 bases between them. The CDR3: CASSGQSNTGELFF. CDR3 in DNA: TGTGCCAGCTCTGGACAGTCGAACACCGGGGAGCTGTTTTTT.

This clonotype was counted a few times. The chain employs TRBV20-1 and TRBJ2-1; 11 positions match TRBD2. The CDR3 loop spans 14 amino acids. The V gene's germline CDR1 is DFQATT and CDR2 SNEGSKA (reference sequence). J lost 2 bases, V lost 3 bases, and 0 bases had no gene match. CDR3 sequence: CSASSGGAYNEQFF. In DNA, the CDR3 is TGCAGTGCTAGTAGCGGGGGGGCCTACAATGAGCAGTTCTTC.

V usage is TRBV6-5 and J usage is TRBJ2-4, with 10 bases fitting TRBD2. The junction had 5 bases not matched to a gene; V was cut back by 5 bases and J by 4 bases. The germline V gene has CDR1 MNHEY and CDR2 SVGAGI. CDR3 length equals 15 residues. CDR3 loop: CASSTPAGGKNIQYF. DNA of the CDR3: TGTGCCAGCAGTACTCCAGCGGGGGGGAAAAACATTCAGTACTTC.

CDR3 protein: CSARDRSEEQYF. The CDR3 coding sequence is TGCAGTGCTAGAGACAGGTCCGAGGAGCAGTACTTC. V is TRBV20-1 and J is TRBJ2-7; no firm D call. This CDR3 is built from 12 residues. V was clipped by 0 bases and J by 7 bases, with 10 bases between them. Germline loops: CDR1 DFQATT, CDR2 SNEGSKA (reference sequence).

This clonotype has more than one count but fewer than ten. The genes are TRBV7-2 and TRBJ2-1; D is possibly TRBD1 or TRBD2 (5 bases each). The V end was cut by 4 bases, the J end by 15 bases, with 19 bases between. This CDR3 is 13 amino acids long. Germline CDR1 SGHTA, CDR2 FQGNSA. The CDR3, as DNA: TGTGCCAGCAGCTCGATGAGGGGTACTACCCTGTTCTTC. Its protein product is CASSSMRGTTLFF. The whole variable domain, filled in from reference TRBV7-2 and TRBJ2-1, reads GAGVSQSPSNKVTEKGKDVELRCDPISGHTALYWYRQSLGQGLEFLIYFQGNSAPDKSGLPSDRFSAERTGGSVSTLTIQRTQQEDSAVYLCASSSMRGTTLFFGPGTRLTVL.

This clonotype was counted only a few times. J is TRBJ1-4 and V is TRBV4-2; the D is unclear. This CDR3 comprises 15 residues. Trimming took off 0 bases at V and 8 bases at J, with 13 bases between the two ends. Germline CDR1 reads LGHNA; CDR2 reads YNFKEQ. CDR3 amino acids: CASSQDQVNREKLFF. The CDR3, as DNA: TGTGCCAGCAGCCAAGATCAGGTCAATCGGGAAAAACTGTTTTTT.

V usage is TRBV29-1 and J usage is TRBJ2-3; D ambiguous. V lost 7 bases, J lost 0 bases, and 5 bases lay in between. The CDR3 extends over 11 amino acids. Germline V gene sequence: CDR1 SQVTM, CDR2 ANQGSEA. CDR3 in DNA: TGCAGCGCCGCGAGCACAGATACGCAGTATTTT. Residues: CSAASTDTQYF.

This clonotype has more than one count but fewer than ten. The gene calls are TRBV10-3 and TRBJ2-5, with D hard to call. V dropped 8 bases and J dropped 3 bases, with 7 bases sitting between them. The germline gives CDR1 ENHRY, CDR2 SYGVKD. CDR3 length: 11 residues. DNA of the CDR3: TGTGCCATCCTTGGAGAAGAGACCCAGTACTTC. It is translated as CAILGEETQYF.

The V call is TRBV2, the J call TRBJ2-3, with D possibly called TRBD1 or TRBD2 (6 bases each). This CDR3 has 15 residues. V lost 5 bases and J 4 bases, leaving 16 bases between the germline ends. Germline CDR1 is SNHLY and CDR2 is FYNNEI. CDR3 bases: TGTGCCAGCAGTAGGGACACACCGGGGGCAGATACGCAGTATTTT. This encodes CASSRDTPGADTQYF.

This clonotype turned up a few times. The chain has TRBV20-1 and TRBJ1-5, with 9 bases fitting TRBD1. V shed 5 bases, J shed 2 bases, and the junction held 13 bases outside the gene matches. Germline V gene sequence: CDR1 DFQATT, CDR2 SNEGSKA (reference sequence). CDR3 length: 17 residues. CDR3 DNA sequence: TGCAGTGCTCTCCGGGACAGGGTCGGATCTGGCAATCAGCCCCAGCATTTT. This codes for CSALRDRVGSGNQPQHF.

The genes are TRBV4-2 and TRBJ2-1; D remains unclear. Trimming left V 4 bases short and J 1 base short, with 8 bases between. This CDR3 is built from 14 residues. Germline CDR1 reads LGHNA; CDR2 reads YNFKEQ. The CDR3 coding sequence is TGTGCCAGCAGCCTCGACTTTTCCTACAATGAGCAGTTCTTC. Its translation is CASSLDFSYNEQFF.